This T cell receptor (beta chain) was identified in a study of CD8+CD57+ T cells in acquired aplastic anemia. Study-level results: Patients and controls shared roughly 31 CD8+ CDR3 sequences, highly expressed in patients.

Per the germline V gene, CDR1 is LGHDT and CDR2 is YNNKEL (reference sequence). The CDR3 loop spans 18 amino acids. V trimming: 4 bases; J trimming: 4 bases; junction bases outside the gene matches: 15. A remark on this clonotype: Its target is unknown.

All patients picked for sequencing had shown, by flow cytometry, an expansion of CD8+CD57+ cells. Patients uniformly had severe acquired aplastic anemia. CDR3 and TCR beta VDJ profiling relied on genomic DNA as the template. MiXCR was run by TCRdb on the reads, yielding one entry per CDR3 protein. Counted here are fewer than 200,000 distinct CDR3 sequences, around 50% occurring once; the ten biggest clones make up about 1%. Sequencing input: sorted CD4+, CD8+, or CD8+CD57+ T cells (not recorded which) from PBMCs. The rearrangement joins TRBV3-1 to TRBJ1-2; 10 bases map to TRBD1. This clonotype originated in a human donor with aplastic anemia. CDR3 in amino acids: CASSLITGTGVRAYGYTF. CDR3 nucleotides: TGTGCCAGCAGCCTCATAACCGGGACAGGGGTTCGGGCCTATGGCTACACCTTC.